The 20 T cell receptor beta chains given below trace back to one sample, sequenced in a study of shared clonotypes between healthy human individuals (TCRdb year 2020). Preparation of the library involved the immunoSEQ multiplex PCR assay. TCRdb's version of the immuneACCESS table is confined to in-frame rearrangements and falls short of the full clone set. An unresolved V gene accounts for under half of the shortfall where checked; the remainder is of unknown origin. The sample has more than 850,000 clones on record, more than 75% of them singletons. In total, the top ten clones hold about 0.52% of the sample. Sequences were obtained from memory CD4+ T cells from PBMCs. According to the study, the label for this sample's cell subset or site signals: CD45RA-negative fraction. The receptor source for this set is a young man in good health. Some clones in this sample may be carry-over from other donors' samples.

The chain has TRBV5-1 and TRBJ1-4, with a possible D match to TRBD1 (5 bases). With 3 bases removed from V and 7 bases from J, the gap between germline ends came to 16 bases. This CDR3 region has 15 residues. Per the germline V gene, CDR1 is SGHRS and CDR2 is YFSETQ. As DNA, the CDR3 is TGCGCCAGCAGCTCCGGACAATCTGTGGGTGAAAAACTGTTTTTT. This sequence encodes CASSSGQSVGEKLFF.

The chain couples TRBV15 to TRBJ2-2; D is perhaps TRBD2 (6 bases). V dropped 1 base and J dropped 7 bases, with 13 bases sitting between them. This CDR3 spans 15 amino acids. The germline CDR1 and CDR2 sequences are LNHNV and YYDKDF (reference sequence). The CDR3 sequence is CATSRGGAGDGELFF. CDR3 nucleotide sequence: TGTGCCACCAGCAGAGGCGGGGCGGGTGACGGGGAGCTGTTTTTT.

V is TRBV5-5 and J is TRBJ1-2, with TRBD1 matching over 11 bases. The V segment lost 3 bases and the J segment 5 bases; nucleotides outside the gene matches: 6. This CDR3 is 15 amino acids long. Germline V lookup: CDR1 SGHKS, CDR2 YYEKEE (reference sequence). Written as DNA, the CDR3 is TGTGCCAGCAGCTGGGCCGGACAGGGGGCGTATGGCTACACCTTC. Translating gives CASSWAGQGAYGYTF.

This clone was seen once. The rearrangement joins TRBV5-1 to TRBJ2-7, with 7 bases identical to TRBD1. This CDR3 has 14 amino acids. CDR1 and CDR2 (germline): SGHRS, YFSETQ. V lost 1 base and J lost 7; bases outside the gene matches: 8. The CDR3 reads CASSLTGAWGEQYF. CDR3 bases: TGCGCCAGCAGCTTGACAGGGGCGTGGGGGGAGCAGTACTTC.

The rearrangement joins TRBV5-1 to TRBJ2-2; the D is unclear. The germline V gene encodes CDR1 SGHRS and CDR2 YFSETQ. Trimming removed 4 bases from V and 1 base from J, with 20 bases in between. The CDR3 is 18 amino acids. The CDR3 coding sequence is TGCGCCAGCAGCCCTGGAAACAACGGGCCACGGAACACCGGGGAGCTGTTTTTT. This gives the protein CASSPGNNGPRNTGELFF.

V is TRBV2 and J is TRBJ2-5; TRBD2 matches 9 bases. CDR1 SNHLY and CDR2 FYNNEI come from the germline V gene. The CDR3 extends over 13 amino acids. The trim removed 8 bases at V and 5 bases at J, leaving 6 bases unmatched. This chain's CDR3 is CASARLAEETQYF. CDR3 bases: TGTGCCAGCGCCAGACTAGCGGAGGAGACCCAGTACTTC.

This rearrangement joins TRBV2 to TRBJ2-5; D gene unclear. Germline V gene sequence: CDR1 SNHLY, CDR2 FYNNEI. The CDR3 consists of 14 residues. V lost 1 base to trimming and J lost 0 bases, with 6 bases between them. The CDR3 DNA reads TGTGCCAGCAGTGAAGGCCCGTACCAAGAGACCCAGTACTTC. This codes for CASSEGPYQETQYF.

The CDR3 protein is CASSDRGQIDTQYF. The CDR3 DNA reads as TGTGCCAGCAGTGACAGGGGGCAGATAGATACGCAGTATTTT. The chain combines TRBV6-1 with TRBJ2-3, with 8 nucleotides matching TRBD1. CDR1 is MNHNS, CDR2 SASEGT, per germline. J gave up 5 bases and V 3 bases, and 4 bases lay outside the gene matches. CDR3 size: 14 residues.

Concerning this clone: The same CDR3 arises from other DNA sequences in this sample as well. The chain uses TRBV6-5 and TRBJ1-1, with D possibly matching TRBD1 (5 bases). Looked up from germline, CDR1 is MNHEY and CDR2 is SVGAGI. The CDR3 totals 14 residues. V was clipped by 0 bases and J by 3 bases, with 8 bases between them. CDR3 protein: CASSYSRGDTEAFF. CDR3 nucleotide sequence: TGTGCCAGCAGTTACTCGAGAGGGGACACTGAAGCTTTCTTT.

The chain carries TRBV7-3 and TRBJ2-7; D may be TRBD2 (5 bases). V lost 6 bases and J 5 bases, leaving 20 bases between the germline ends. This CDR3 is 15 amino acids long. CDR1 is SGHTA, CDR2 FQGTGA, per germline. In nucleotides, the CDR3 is TGTGCCAGCAGTCTACGTAGCGCCAGGCCCCACGAGCAGTACTTC. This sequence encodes CASSLRSARPHEQYF.

CDR3 nucleotides: TGTGCCAGCAGACCACCAGTAGCGGGGAATCAGCCCCAGCATTTT. It encodes CASRPPVAGNQPQHF. The chain combines TRBV28 with TRBJ1-5, with unresolved D. Germline V gene sequence: CDR1 MDHEN, CDR2 SYDVKM. CDR3 size: 15 residues. Deletions cut 6 bases from V and 4 bases from J, with 16 bases between.

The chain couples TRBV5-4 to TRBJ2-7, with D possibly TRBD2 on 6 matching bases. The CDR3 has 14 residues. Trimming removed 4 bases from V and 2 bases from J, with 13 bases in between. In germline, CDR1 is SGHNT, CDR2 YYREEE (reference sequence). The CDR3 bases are TGTGCCAGCAGCGAAGAACTAGCACCCTACGAGCAGTACTTC. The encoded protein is CASSEELAPYEQYF.

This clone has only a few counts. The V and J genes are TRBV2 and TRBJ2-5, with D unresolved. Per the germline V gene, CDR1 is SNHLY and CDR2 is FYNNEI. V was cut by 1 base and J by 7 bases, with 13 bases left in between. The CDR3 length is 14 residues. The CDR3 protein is CASSEGVKGLTQYF. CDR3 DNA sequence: TGTGCCAGCAGTGAAGGGGTGAAAGGGTTGACCCAGTACTTC.

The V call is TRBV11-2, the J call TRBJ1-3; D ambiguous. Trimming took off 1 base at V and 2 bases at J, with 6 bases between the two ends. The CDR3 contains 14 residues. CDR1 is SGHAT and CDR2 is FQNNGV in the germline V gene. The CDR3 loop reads CASSLVAAGNTIYF. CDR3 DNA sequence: TGTGCCAGCAGCTTAGTGGCAGCTGGAAACACCATATATTTT.

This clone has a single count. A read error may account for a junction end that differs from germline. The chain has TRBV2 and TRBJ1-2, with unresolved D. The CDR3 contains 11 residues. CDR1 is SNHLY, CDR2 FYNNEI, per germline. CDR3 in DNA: TGTGCCAGCAGAGTATCGGGAGTTAGGGTCTTC. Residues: CASRVSGVRVF.

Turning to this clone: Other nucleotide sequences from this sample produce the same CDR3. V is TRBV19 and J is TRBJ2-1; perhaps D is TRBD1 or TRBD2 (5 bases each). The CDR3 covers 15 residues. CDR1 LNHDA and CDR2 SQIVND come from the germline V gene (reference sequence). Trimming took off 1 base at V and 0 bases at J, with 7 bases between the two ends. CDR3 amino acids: CASSIGDPSYNEQFF. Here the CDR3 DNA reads TGTGCCAGTAGTATAGGGGACCCCTCCTACAATGAGCAGTTCTTC.

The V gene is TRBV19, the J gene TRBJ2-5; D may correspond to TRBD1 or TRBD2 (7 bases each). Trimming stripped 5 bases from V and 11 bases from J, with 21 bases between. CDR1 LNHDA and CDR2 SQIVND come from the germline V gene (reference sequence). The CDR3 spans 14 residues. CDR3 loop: CASSPGGGTRDQYF. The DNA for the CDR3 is TGTGCCAGTAGTCCAGGGGGGGGAACTAGAGATCAGTACTTC.

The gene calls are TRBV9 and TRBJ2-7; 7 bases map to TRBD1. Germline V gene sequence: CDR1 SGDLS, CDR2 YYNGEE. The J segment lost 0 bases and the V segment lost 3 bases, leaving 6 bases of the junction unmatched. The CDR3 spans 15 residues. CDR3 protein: CASSEGAGDSYEQYF. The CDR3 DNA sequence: TGTGCCAGCAGCGAGGGGGCGGGCGACTCCTACGAGCAGTACTTC.

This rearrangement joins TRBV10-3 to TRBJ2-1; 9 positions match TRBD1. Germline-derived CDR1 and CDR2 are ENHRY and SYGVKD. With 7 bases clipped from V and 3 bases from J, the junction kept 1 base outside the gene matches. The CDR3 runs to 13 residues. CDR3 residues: CAITGQGYNEQFF. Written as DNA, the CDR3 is TGTGCCATCACGGGACAGGGCTACAATGAGCAGTTCTTC.

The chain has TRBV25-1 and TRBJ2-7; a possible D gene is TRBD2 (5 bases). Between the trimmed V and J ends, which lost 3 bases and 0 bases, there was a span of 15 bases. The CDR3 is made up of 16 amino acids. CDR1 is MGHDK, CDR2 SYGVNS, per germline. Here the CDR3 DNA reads TGTGCCAGCAGTGATTGGCCTGAGGGTAACTCCTACGAGCAGTACTTC. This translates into CASSDWPEGNSYEQYF.